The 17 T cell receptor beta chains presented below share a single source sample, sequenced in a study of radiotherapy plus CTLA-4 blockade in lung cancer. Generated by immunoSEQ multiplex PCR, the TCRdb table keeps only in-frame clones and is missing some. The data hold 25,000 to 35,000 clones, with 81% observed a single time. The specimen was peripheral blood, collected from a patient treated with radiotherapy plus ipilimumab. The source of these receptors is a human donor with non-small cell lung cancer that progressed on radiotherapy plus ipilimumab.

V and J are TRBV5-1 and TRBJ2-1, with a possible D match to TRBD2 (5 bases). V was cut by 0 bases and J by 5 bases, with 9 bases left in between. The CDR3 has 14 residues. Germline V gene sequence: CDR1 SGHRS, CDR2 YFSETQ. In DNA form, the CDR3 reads TGCGCCAGCAGCTTGGAGGCCGGGAACAATGAGCAGTTCTTC. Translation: CASSLEAGNNEQFF.

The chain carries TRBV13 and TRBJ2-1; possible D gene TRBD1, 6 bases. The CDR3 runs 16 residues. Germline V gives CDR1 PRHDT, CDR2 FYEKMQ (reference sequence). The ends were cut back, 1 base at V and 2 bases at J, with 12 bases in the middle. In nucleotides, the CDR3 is TGTGCCAGCAGCTTAGCGGCAGGGGAAACCTACAATGAGCAGTTCTTC. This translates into CASSLAAGETYNEQFF.

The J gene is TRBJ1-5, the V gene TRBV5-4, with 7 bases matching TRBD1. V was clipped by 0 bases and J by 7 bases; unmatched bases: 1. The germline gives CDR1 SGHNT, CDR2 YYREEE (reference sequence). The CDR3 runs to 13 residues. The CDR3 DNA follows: TGTGCCAGCAGCTTGGACAGGGGACAGCCCCAGCATTTT. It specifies CASSLDRGQPQHF. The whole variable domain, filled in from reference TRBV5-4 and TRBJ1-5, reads ETGVTQSPTHLIKTRGQQVTLRCSSQSGHNTVSWYQQALGQGPQFIFQYYREEENGRGNFPPRFSGLQFPNYSSELNVNALELDDSALYLCASSLDRGQPQHFGDGTRLSIL.

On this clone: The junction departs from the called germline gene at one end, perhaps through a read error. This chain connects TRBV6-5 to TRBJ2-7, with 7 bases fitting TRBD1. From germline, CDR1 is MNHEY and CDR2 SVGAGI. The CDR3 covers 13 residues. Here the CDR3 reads CASSTWDSYEQCF. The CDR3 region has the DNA TGTGCCAGCAGTACCTGGGACAGCTACGAGCAGTGCTTC.

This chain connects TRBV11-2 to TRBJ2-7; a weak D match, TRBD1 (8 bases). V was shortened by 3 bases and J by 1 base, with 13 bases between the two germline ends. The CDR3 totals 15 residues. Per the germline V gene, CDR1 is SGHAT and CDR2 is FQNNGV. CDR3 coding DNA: TGTGCCAGCAGCTTTACAGGGGGGGTTTCCTACGAGCAGTACTTC. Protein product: CASSFTGGVSYEQYF.

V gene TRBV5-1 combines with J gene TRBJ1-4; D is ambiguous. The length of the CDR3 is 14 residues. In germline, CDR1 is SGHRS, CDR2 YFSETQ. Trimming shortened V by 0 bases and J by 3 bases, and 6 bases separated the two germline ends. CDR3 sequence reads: CASSLVASNEKLFF. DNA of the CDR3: TGCGCCAGCAGCTTGGTAGCTTCTAATGAAAAACTGTTTTTT.

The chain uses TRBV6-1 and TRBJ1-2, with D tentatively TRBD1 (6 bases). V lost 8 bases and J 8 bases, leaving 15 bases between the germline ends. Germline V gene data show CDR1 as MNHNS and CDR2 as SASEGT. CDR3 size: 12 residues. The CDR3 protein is CASYLQGRGYTF. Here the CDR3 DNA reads TGTGCCAGCTACTTACAGGGCAGGGGCTACACCTTC.

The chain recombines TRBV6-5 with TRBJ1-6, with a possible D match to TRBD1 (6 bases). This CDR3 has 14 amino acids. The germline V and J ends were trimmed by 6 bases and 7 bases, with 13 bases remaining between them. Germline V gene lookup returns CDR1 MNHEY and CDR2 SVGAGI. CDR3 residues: CASRFGTPNSPLHF. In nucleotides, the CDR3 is TGTGCCAGCAGATTCGGGACACCCAATTCACCCCTCCACTTT.

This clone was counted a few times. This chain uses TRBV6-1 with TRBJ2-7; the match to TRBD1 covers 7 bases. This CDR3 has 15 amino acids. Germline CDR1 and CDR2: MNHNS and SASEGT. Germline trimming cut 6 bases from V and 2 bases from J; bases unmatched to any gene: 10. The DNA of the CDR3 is TGTGCCAGCAGCCGGGACAGTTTAAGGGCCTACGAGCAGTACTTC. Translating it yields CASSRDSLRAYEQYF.

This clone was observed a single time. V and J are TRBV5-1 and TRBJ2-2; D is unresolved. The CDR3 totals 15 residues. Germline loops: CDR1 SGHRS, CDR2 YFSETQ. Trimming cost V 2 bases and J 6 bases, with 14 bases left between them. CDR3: CASSLIPQEAGELFF. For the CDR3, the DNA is TGCGCCAGCAGCTTAATCCCCCAGGAAGCCGGGGAGCTGTTTTTT.

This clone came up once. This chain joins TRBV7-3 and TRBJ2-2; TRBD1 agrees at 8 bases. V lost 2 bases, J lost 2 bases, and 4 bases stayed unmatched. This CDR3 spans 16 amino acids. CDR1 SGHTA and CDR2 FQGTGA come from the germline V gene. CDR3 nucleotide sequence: TGTGCCAGCAGCTTACAGGACAGGGTCAACACCGGGGAGCTGTTTTTT. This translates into CASSLQDRVNTGELFF.

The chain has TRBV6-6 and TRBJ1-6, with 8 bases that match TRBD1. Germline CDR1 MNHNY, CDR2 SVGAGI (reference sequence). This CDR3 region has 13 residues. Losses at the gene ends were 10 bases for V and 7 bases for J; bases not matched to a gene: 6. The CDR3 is CATARTGNSPLHF. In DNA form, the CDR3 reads TGTGCCACCGCACGGACAGGGAATTCACCCCTCCACTTT.

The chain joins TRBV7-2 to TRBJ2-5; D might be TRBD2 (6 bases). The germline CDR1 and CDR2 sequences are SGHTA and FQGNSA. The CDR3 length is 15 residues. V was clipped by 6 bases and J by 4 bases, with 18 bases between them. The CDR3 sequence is CASRGDHPGGETQYF. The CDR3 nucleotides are TGTGCCAGCAGGGGGGACCACCCCGGGGGAGAGACCCAGTACTTC.

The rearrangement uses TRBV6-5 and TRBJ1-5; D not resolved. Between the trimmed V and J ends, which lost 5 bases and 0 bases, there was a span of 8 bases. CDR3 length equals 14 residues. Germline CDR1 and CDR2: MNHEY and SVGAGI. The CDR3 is CASSRDNSNQPQHF. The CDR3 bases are TGTGCCAGCAGTAGAGACAATAGCAATCAGCCCCAGCATTTT.

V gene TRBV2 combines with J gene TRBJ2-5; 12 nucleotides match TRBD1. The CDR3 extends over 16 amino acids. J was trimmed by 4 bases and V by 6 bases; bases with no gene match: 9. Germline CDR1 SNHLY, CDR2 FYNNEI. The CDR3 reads CASRRPGQGAAETQYF. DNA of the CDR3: TGTGCCAGCAGAAGACCGGGACAGGGGGCCGCAGAGACCCAGTACTTC. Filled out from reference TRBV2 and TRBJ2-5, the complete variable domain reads EPEVTQTPSHQVTQMGQEVILRCVPISNHLYFYWYRQILGQKVEFLVSFYNNEISEKSEIFDDQFSVERPDGSNFTLKIRSTKLEDSAMYFCASRRPGQGAAETQYFGPGTRLLVL.

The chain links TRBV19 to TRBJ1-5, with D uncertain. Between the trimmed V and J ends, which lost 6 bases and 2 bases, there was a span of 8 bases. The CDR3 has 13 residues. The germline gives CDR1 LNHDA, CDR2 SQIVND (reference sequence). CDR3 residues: CASSDTGNQPQHF. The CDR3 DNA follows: TGTGCCAGTAGCGACACGGGCAATCAGCCCCAGCATTTT. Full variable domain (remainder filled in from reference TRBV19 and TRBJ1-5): DGGITQSPKYLFRKEGQNVTLSCEQNLNHDAMYWYRQDPGQGLRLIYYSQIVNDFQKGDIAEGYSVSREKKESFPLTVTSAQKNPTAFYLCASSDTGNQPQHFGDGTRLSIL.

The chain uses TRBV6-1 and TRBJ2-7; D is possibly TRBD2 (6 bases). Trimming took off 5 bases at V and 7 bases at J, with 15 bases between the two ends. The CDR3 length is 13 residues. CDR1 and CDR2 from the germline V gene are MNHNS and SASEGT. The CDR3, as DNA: TGTGCCAGCAGTTCGGGGGTCGGGCCAGAGCAGTACTTC. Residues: CASSSGVGPEQYF.